Detailed here is one TCR beta chain. This clonotype was seen ten or more times. Its binding antigen is unknown. Base qualities are not at hand, and no much larger clone is one base apart. Ophthalmopathy patients had moderately to severely active disease, Clinical Activity Score of at least 3, NOSPECS grade of at least 4, and disease duration under 3 months. Patients were excluded if they had other autoimmune diseases, uncontrolled infections, pregnancy or lactation. Diagnosis was based on clinical symptoms, serum thyroxine, TRAb, thyroid ultrasound and orbital computed tomography. Ficoll-Paque density gradient centrifugation was used to isolate PBMCs from around 10 ml of fresh peripheral blood. Total RNA was extracted with Trizol reagent and quality-checked on an Agilent 2100 Bioanalyzer. TCR beta CDR3 regions were amplified from RNA transcripts for repertoire sequencing. A first-round RT-PCR used HTBI primers with the Qiagen OneStep RT-PCR kit, followed by a second-round multiplex PCR, size selection and purification. Sequencing of the libraries was carried out on an Illumina HiSeq2000 in paired-end mode with 100 bp reads. The authors processed their data as follows. SOAPnuke was used to process the reads, throwing out any read that had adapters, had uncalled bases, had a mean Phred below 15, or lacked an exact constant-primer or identifier match. COPE v1.2.5 was used to merge the high-quality paired reads. Unique nucleotide sequences were defined as clonotypes and aligned to IMGT TRB V, D and J references using MiTCR v1.1. Only V-J combinations with frequency above 0.0001 were analysed, covering over 99% of repertoires. A TCR clonal expansion and chaos score per V-J combination was defined as the ratio of F50 clonal expansion to chaos observed in the TCRdist matrix. Welch's t-statistics and random forest were used to narrow the features down to over ten V-J combinations, which were then fed into a naive Bayes classifier. Thyroid-blood repertoire similarity was quantified with the Morisita-Horn index. Using fastp at Q25 and MiXCR, TCRdb reprocessed the public reads and kept productive beta chains. Under each unique CDR3 protein, matching rows form one entry showing the most common genes and DNA. It is TCRdb's table, rather than the study itself, that gives the V and J calls and clone size. The sample table holds more than 150,000 distinct CDR3 sequences, of which more than 30% were seen once. Roughly 6% of the sample goes to the ten largest clones.

The data stem from a study of Graves' ophthalmopathy and Graves' hyperthyroidism (dated 2018 in TCRdb). A note on the overall study: Peripheral blood was collected at initial diagnosis, before any treatment. The study used signatures of the TCR beta repertoire to tell Graves' ophthalmopathy apart from Graves' hyperthyroidism and to predict which patients would progress to ophthalmopathy. In total, approximately 130 blood samples were TCR-sequenced: 43 ophthalmopathy, some 75 hyperthyroidism and about 17 hyperthyroidism-to-ophthalmopathy patients. To explore V-J signatures that separate ophthalmopathy from hyperthyroidism, a discovery set of 95 to 100 patients was enrolled, consisting of about 43 with ophthalmopathy and around 60 with stable hyperthyroidism. The independent validation cohort included 18 to 20 hyperthyroidism patients plus 17 patients who later progressed from hyperthyroidism to ophthalmopathy. In over 5 hyperthyroidism patients, the T-cell repertoire of thyroid tissue was compared with the T-cell repertoire of blood. Following sampling, methimazole starting at 30 mg daily was administered to hyperthyroidism patients, and high-dose intravenous methylprednisolone was administered to ophthalmopathy patients. The 100 discovery patients were divided at random into training and test sets in a 7:3 ratio. The paper as a whole reports these results and caveats: In cross-validation, the 13-signature model distinguished ophthalmopathy from stable hyperthyroidism with just over 85% sensitivity and 81% to 82% specificity, while in the test set the corresponding values were around 79% and 71%. No statistical method was used to set the sample size in advance, and the investigators knew which group each participant was assigned to. In validation, the model predicted ophthalmopathy progression with roughly 68% sensitivity and approximately 75% specificity; more than ten predicted patients were CT-confirmed with GO in a median of approximately 6.5 months. Most expanded thyroid clonotypes with a frequency above 0.001 also appeared in blood, which suggests that blood repertoires may reflect the immune response in the thyroid.

The specimen was peripheral blood. This TCR was recovered from a middle-aged woman with Graves' ophthalmopathy. Donor details come from another sample of the same person, matched by shared clones.

The CDR3 loop reads CASSLGQNTGELFF. The DNA sequence reads TGTGCCAGCAGTTTGGGGCAGAACACCGGGGAGCTGTTTTTT. The V and J segments used are TRBV12-3 or TRBV12-4 and TRBJ2-2; matching of 5 bases hints at TRBD1 as the D gene. The trim is 3 bases for V and 1 base for J, with a gap of 6 bases between the germline ends. The CDR3 holds 14 amino acids from the cysteine to the phenylalanine. Just the 42-base CDR3 DNA is kept, in frame starting at base 1.